The 16 T cell receptor beta chains in this list originate from one sample, sequenced in a study of blood T cells in healthy people across ages. PCR was performed a second time for about 6 to 12 cycles using a sample-barcoded 5' primer and a J-beta primer mix. Each CDR3 protein is one row after TCRdb ran MiXCR on the 5' RACE reads. Among roughly 500,000 distinct CDR3 sequences listed, approximately 25% were seen once. Sequencing was done on a sample of blood. These receptors all stem from a woman between 70 and 85 years old in good health.

V gene TRBV10-3 combines with J gene TRBJ2-1, with 7 bases identical to TRBD1. Germline values: CDR1 ENHRY, CDR2 SYGVKD. The CDR3 is made up of 14 amino acids. Trimming cost V 8 bases and J 2 bases; bases outside gene matches: 6. The CDR3 DNA reads TGTGCCATCCTCCGGGACAGCGCCTACAATGAGCAGTTCTTC. Translating gives CAILRDSAYNEQFF.

This clonotype was seen a handful of times. J is TRBJ1-1 and V is TRBV10-3; D call uncertain. Per the germline V gene, CDR1 is ENHRY and CDR2 is SYGVKD. This CDR3 has 14 amino acids. Trimming took off 7 bases at V and 3 bases at J, with 15 bases between the two ends. The CDR3 reads CAIKYGVRDTEAFF. As DNA, the CDR3 is TGTGCCATCAAATATGGGGTAAGGGACACTGAAGCTTTCTTT.

The chain joins TRBV11-2 to TRBJ2-3, with 8 nucleotides matching TRBD2. V shed 4 bases, J shed 8 bases, and the junction held 8 bases outside the gene matches. The germline gives CDR1 SGHAT, CDR2 FQNNGV. CDR3 size: 14 residues. The CDR3 sequence: CASSSSGGPGTQYF. The CDR3 DNA sequence: TGTGCCAGCAGCTCATCGGGGGGGCCGGGTACGCAGTATTTT.

In its sample, this clonotype was seen a few times. This chain connects TRBV4-3 to TRBJ1-4; 9 bases are shared with TRBD1. J was trimmed by 10 bases and V by 0 bases; bases with no gene match: 15. Germline assignment: CDR1 LGHNA and CDR2 YSLEER. CDR3 length: 18 residues. CDR3 coding DNA: TGCGCCAGCAGCCAAGATCACGTCGTGAGCGGGACAGGGAGAAAACTGTTTTTT. Translated, it gives CASSQDHVVSGTGRKLFF.

This clonotype was counted a few times. Written as DNA, the CDR3 is TGCGCCAGCAGCCCGTACCCCGGACAGTCGACCTCCTACGAGCAGTACTTC. Protein sequence: CASSPYPGQSTSYEQYF. The rearrangement uses TRBV5-1 and TRBJ2-7; D possibly corresponds to TRBD1 (6 bases). Deletions cut 4 bases from V and 0 bases from J, with 20 bases between. The germline gives CDR1 SGHRS, CDR2 YFSETQ. The CDR3 is made up of 17 amino acids.

A few counts support this clonotype. This sequence joins TRBV6-5 and TRBJ2-5, with no clear D. TRBJ2-7 explains the end of the DNA better; the J call may be wrong. The CDR3 is made up of 14 amino acids. Germline V gene data show CDR1 as MNHEY and CDR2 as SVGAGI. The DNA of the CDR3 is TGTGCCAGCAGACCGATGACGGGCTCCTACGAGCAGTACTTC. Translating it yields CASRPMTGSYEQYF.

V is TRBV15 and J is TRBJ1-2; TRBD1 agrees at 8 bases. The CDR3 extends over 15 amino acids. V lost 3 bases to trimming and J lost 8 bases; unmatched junction nucleotides: 11. Germline values: CDR1 LNHNV, CDR2 YYDKDF (reference sequence). CDR3 region: CATSSGGQGDSGYTF. Written as DNA, the CDR3 is TGTGCCACCAGCAGTGGAGGACAGGGAGATTCGGGCTACACCTTC.

This clonotype was seen only a few times. This chain joins TRBV3-1 and TRBJ2-5; possibly TRBD1 for D (6 bases). The CDR3 spans 14 residues. CDR1 and CDR2 (germline): LGHDT, YNNKEL (reference sequence). The V end lost 4 bases, the J end lost 2 bases, and 11 bases lay between the germline ends. CDR3 DNA sequence: TGTGCCAGCAGCCGCCTTGGACAGCAAGAGACCCAGTACTTC. It specifies CASSRLGQQETQYF.

The chain couples TRBV18 to TRBJ2-5, with 8 bases matching TRBD2. J gave up 4 bases and V 0 bases, and 7 bases lay outside the gene matches. Germline CDR1 reads KGHSH; CDR2 reads LQKENI. CDR3 size: 16 residues. The CDR3 nucleotides are TGTGCCAGCTCACCACCGTCCCGCGGGGGGAGAGAGACCCAGTACTTC. Translation gives CASSPPSRGGRETQYF. Full variable domain (outside the CDR3, taken from reference TRBV18 and TRBJ2-5): NAGVMQNPRHLVRRRGQEARLRCSPMKGHSHVYWYRQLPEEGLKFMVYLQKENIIDESGMPKERFSAEFPKEGPSILRIQQVVRGDSAAYFCASSPPSRGGRETQYFGPGTRLLVL.

This chain uses TRBV5-6 with TRBJ2-7; 7 bases align to TRBD1. Trimming cost V 4 bases and J 0 bases; bases outside gene matches: 7. The CDR3 contains 15 residues. Germline values: CDR1 SGHDT, CDR2 YYEEEE. This chain's CDR3 is CASSLTGAYSYEQYF. The CDR3 DNA is TGTGCCAGCAGCCTAACAGGGGCCTACTCCTACGAGCAGTACTTC.

The V and J genes are TRBV5-1 and TRBJ2-5, with D uncertain. The closer fit of TRBJ2-7 to the DNA end suggests the J call may be wrong. The CDR3 length is 12 residues. From germline, CDR1 is SGHRS and CDR2 YFSETQ. The CDR3 reads CASSVPSYEQYF. CDR3 nucleotides: TGCGCCAGCAGCGTCCCCTCCTACGAGCAGTACTTC.

In its sample, this clonotype was seen once. V usage is TRBV12-3 or TRBV12-4 and J usage is TRBJ1-2; D is perhaps TRBD1 (5 bases). The CDR3 sequence is 14 residues long. Trimming took off 5 bases at V and 2 bases at J, with 12 bases between the two ends. CDR3 DNA: TGTGCCAGCAGTCCAACAGGTTTGAACTATGGCTACACCTTC. Its protein product is CASSPTGLNYGYTF.

This chain joins TRBV10-2 and TRBJ2-7, with D uncertain. V was clipped by 4 bases and J by 6 bases, with 7 bases between them. The CDR3 is 11 residues long. Germline V CDR1 and CDR2: WSHSY, SAAADI. CDR3 in DNA: TGCGCCAGCAGTGGTGCTGGCGAGCAGTACTTC. It yields the protein CASSGAGEQYF.

This chain connects TRBV7-9 to TRBJ1-4; weak D call: TRBD1 (5 bases). This CDR3 contains 14 residues. Per germline, CDR1 SEHNR and CDR2 FQNEAQ (reference sequence). Trimming took 3 bases from V and 8 from J, leaving 13 bases between them. For the CDR3, the DNA is TGTGCCAGCAGCTTGGGTGGAGGGGACGAAAAACTGTTTTTT. It yields the protein CASSLGGGDEKLFF.

V gene TRBV5-4 combines with J gene TRBJ2-1; D call uncertain. The ends were cut back, 3 bases at V and 8 bases at J, with 9 bases in the middle. This CDR3 is built from 12 residues. Germline CDR1 and CDR2: SGHNT and YYREEE (reference sequence). Here the CDR3 DNA reads TGTGCCAGCAGCTCTTCGGCCTATGAGCAGTTCTTC. This translates into CASSSSAYEQFF.

This clonotype was seen more than once but under ten times. The chain carries TRBV18 and TRBJ2-3; 11 bases are shared with TRBD2. The CDR3 runs to 14 residues. J lost 7 bases, V lost 3 bases, and 3 bases had no gene match. Germline V gene sequence: CDR1 KGHSH, CDR2 LQKENI. The CDR3 coding sequence is TGTGCCAGCTCACCTAGCGGGGGGGCGAATACGCAGTATTTT. Protein: CASSPSGGANTQYF.